This T cell receptor beta chain was profiled in a study of T-cell reconstitution after alpha-beta-depleted transplantation in children. Study-level findings and limits: After transplant, at about two months, alpha-beta T cells were reportedly derived from several hundred expanded graft clones. Newly produced T cells mostly provided counts and TCRbeta diversity after one year, as hyperexpanded clones declined.

The germline V gene has CDR1 DFQATT and CDR2 SNEGSKA (reference sequence). V lost 6 bases, J lost 3 bases, and 8 bases stayed unmatched. This CDR3 comprises 14 residues. This clonotype showed up many times. Its specificity is not known. Construction of the TCRbeta library involved unique molecular identifiers. Each CDR3 protein is one row after TCRdb ran MiXCR on the PCR reads. The data contain some 48,000 distinct CDR3 sequences, over 4.5% of them singletons. V is TRBV20-1 and J is TRBJ1-5; 7 nucleotides agree with TRBD1. This TCR came from a female patient under 10 years old who had a stem cell transplant for aplastic anemia, so the T cells may come from the graft donor. The sample consisted of PBMCs, mostly from graft donor cells, taken 60 days after TCRalphabeta/CD19-depleted stem cell transplant. CDR3: CSARTGRPNQPQHF. The CDR3 nucleotides read TGCAGTGCCAGGACAGGCCGTCCCAATCAGCCCCAGCATTTT.